The 21 T cell receptor beta chains below were found in one sample sequenced in a study of blood T cell repertoires in COVID-19. This table comes from immunoSEQ multiplex PCR, and its TCRdb copy is limited to in-frame clones, with some not included. Of hundreds of thousands of clones in the sample, about 86% were seen once. The sequencing input was PBMCs or T cells enriched from blood (not recorded which). Receptors originate from a man aged 30 to 45 with acute COVID-19.

This chain joins TRBV27 and TRBJ2-3; 7 bases align to TRBD2. This CDR3 spans 17 amino acids. In germline, CDR1 is MNHEY, CDR2 SMNVEV (reference sequence). V was clipped by 8 bases and J by 3 bases; unmatched bases: 17. The CDR3 DNA reads as TGTGCCAGCGGAGGTCGCGGAAGCGGGATGTCAACAGATACGCAGTATTTT. It encodes CASGGRGSGMSTDTQYF.

The chain uses TRBV4-2 and TRBJ2-3; D gene ambiguous. V was cut by 0 bases and J by 6 bases, with 10 bases left in between. CDR1 is LGHNA and CDR2 is YNFKEQ in the germline V gene. The CDR3 has 14 residues. The CDR3 spells CASSQESSRDTQYF. As DNA, the CDR3 is TGTGCCAGCAGCCAAGAGTCGTCACGGGATACGCAGTATTTT.

This clone appeared once. The chain is built from TRBV7-9 and TRBJ2-5; D is perhaps TRBD2 (5 bases). Germline CDR1 is SEHNR and CDR2 is FQNEAQ (reference sequence). The V and J ends lost 5 bases and 2 bases respectively, with 9 bases between them. CDR3 length: 13 residues. In DNA, the CDR3 is TGTGCCAGCAGCCTCCGGGGTCAAGAGACCCAGTACTTC. It encodes CASSLRGQETQYF.

About this clone: Different DNA sequences within this sample yield the same CDR3. V gene TRBV6-5 combines with J gene TRBJ1-6; the match to TRBD1 covers 9 bases. The V segment lost 8 bases and the J segment 9 bases; nucleotides outside the gene matches: 5. The CDR3 consists of 13 residues. Germline-derived CDR1 and CDR2 are MNHEY and SVGAGI. CDR3 coding DNA: TGTGCCAGCCGGGACAGGGCGTCTTCACCCCTCCACTTT. This codes for CASRDRASSPLHF.

The V call is TRBV7-3, the J call TRBJ2-1, with 14 positions matching TRBD2. V shed 5 bases and J 6 bases; nucleotides not matched to a gene: 0. CDR1 and CDR2 from the germline V gene are SGHTA and FQGTGA. This CDR3 is 14 amino acids long. CDR3 bases: TGTGCCAGCAGCGGGACTAGCGGGAGCAATGAGCAGTTCTTC. It yields the protein CASSGTSGSNEQFF.

This clone was observed a handful of times. One end of the junction is discordant with germline, which a read error may explain. The V call is TRBV7-3, the J call TRBJ2-1, with 11 positions matching TRBD2. The CDR3 covers 15 residues. Looked up from germline, CDR1 is SGHTA and CDR2 is FQGTGA. CDR3 DNA: TGTGCCAGCAGCCTAACTAGCGGGAGTTCCAATGAGCAGTTCTTC. Protein: CASSLTSGSSNEQFF.

The rearrangement links TRBV2 to TRBJ2-3; D is perhaps TRBD1 (5 bases). In germline, CDR1 is SNHLY, CDR2 FYNNEI. The CDR3 runs to 14 residues. The V end was cut by 1 base, the J end by 2 bases, with 7 bases between. CDR3: CASSEVGHTDTQYF. The CDR3 DNA sequence: TGTGCCAGCAGTGAAGTCGGACACACAGATACGCAGTATTTT. The complete variable domain, with remaining parts taken from reference TRBV2 and TRBJ2-3, reads EPEVTQTPSHQVTQMGQEVILRCVPISNHLYFYWYRQILGQKVEFLVSFYNNEISEKSEIFDDQFSVERPDGSNFTLKIRSTKLEDSAMYFCASSEVGHTDTQYFGPGTRLTVL.

CDR3 protein: CASSFRPSGPFPSSSYNEQFF. The DNA of the CDR3 is TGTGCCAGCAGTTTTAGGCCCAGCGGACCTTTCCCGTCGAGCTCCTACAATGAGCAGTTCTTC. The genes are TRBV28 and TRBJ2-1, with D possibly being TRBD2 (5 bases). V lost 3 bases and J 0 bases, leaving 27 bases between the germline ends. The germline V gene encodes CDR1 MDHEN and CDR2 SYDVKM. This CDR3 has 21 residues.

CDR3 DNA sequence: TGTGCCAGCTCACCTCGGGACAGGGGTGCTCTCTCTGGAAACACCATATATTTT. This sequence encodes CASSPRDRGALSGNTIYF. The chain links TRBV18 to TRBJ1-3; 10 bases agree with TRBD1. The CDR3 contains 18 residues. The J segment lost 0 bases and the V segment lost 3 bases, leaving 8 bases of the junction unmatched. The V gene's germline CDR1 is KGHSH and CDR2 LQKENI.

The chain joins TRBV29-1 to TRBJ2-2; no clear D. The length of the CDR3 is 11 residues. CDR1 SQVTM and CDR2 ANQGSEA come from the germline V gene. The V gene lost 7 bases and the J gene lost 4 bases, with 7 bases spanning the gap. The CDR3 sequence is CSGGVTGELFF. The CDR3 DNA is TGCAGCGGAGGAGTCACCGGGGAGCTGTTTTTT.

The V call is TRBV28, the J call TRBJ1-4; tentative D call: TRBD1 (6 bases). Germline V gene lookup returns CDR1 MDHEN and CDR2 SYDVKM. This CDR3 is 15 amino acids long. Trimming left V 5 bases short and J 7 bases short, with 17 bases between. The CDR3 DNA reads as TGTGCCAGCAGTCCCCCCGGGACACAAGGTGAAAAACTGTTTTTT. This codes for CASSPPGTQGEKLFF.

The rearrangement uses TRBV6-2 or TRBV6-3 and TRBJ2-1; 8 bases agree with TRBD2. V trimming: 5 bases; J trimming: 3 bases; junction bases outside the gene matches: 9. Germline assignment: CDR1 MNHEY and CDR2 SVGEGT. The CDR3 spans 16 residues. In nucleotides, the CDR3 is TGTGCCAGCAGTGATATTACTAGCGGACTCTACAATGAGCAGTTCTTC. Translated: CASSDITSGLYNEQFF.

The rearrangement uses TRBV29-1 and TRBJ1-2; D unresolved. The CDR3 is 13 residues long. The V and J ends lost 4 bases and 0 bases respectively, with 9 bases between them. Germline-derived CDR1 and CDR2 are SQVTM and ANQGSEA. CDR3 in amino acids: CSVVLTPNYGYTF. CDR3 coding DNA: TGCAGCGTTGTTTTAACACCTAACTATGGCTACACCTTC.

This clone appeared once. The rearrangement joins TRBV24-1 to TRBJ1-2, with 8 bases aligning to TRBD1. This CDR3 region has 16 residues. J lost 4 bases, V lost 2 bases, and 8 bases had no gene match. The germline V gene encodes CDR1 KGHDR and CDR2 SFDVKD. The CDR3 loop is CATSDSRWQGAYGYTF. The DNA for the CDR3 is TGTGCCACCAGTGATTCCAGATGGCAGGGGGCCTATGGCTACACCTTC.

V is TRBV18 and J is TRBJ2-1; 10 nucleotides agree with TRBD2. Germline CDR1 is KGHSH and CDR2 is LQKENI. The junction had 16 bases not matched to a gene; V was cut back by 3 bases and J by 8 bases. CDR3 size: 18 residues. The CDR3 sequence is CASSPFISSGGSPYEQFF. In nucleotides, the CDR3 is TGTGCCAGCTCACCGTTTATTAGTAGCGGGGGGTCCCCATATGAGCAGTTCTTC.

This clone was found a few times. V usage is TRBV7-2 and J usage is TRBJ1-5, with 7 bases that match TRBD1. The length of the CDR3 is 15 residues. Germline V gene data show CDR1 as SGHTA and CDR2 as FQGNSA. The V gene end was trimmed by 4 bases and the J gene end by 5 bases; junction bases not matched to a gene: 8. The CDR3 bases are TGTGCCAGCAGCTCCTGGACAGGAGGTGATCAGCCCCAGCATTTT. Its translation: CASSSWTGGDQPQHF.

In its sample, this clone was seen once. This rearrangement joins TRBV6-4 to TRBJ2-3; 9 positions agree with TRBD1. CDR3 length equals 16 residues. V dropped 0 bases and J dropped 2; count of bases not matched to a gene: 3. Per germline, CDR1 MRHNA and CDR2 SNTAGT. The CDR3 sequence: CASSDSTGGPTDTQYF. The CDR3 DNA is TGTGCCAGCAGTGACTCGACAGGGGGTCCCACAGATACGCAGTATTTT.

The chain joins TRBV21-1 to TRBJ1-5. TRBV21-1 is marked as a pseudogene. This CDR3 is 14 amino acids long. The CDR3 here is CASSKGESNQPQHF. CDR3 bases: TGTGCCAGCAGCAAAGGAGAGAGCAATCAGCCCCAGCATTTT.

The V call is TRBV28, the J call TRBJ1-2; D is unresolved. V shed 7 bases and J shed 8 bases, with 17 bases lying between them. Germline assignment: CDR1 MDHEN and CDR2 SYDVKM. CDR3 length: 13 amino acids. In nucleotides, the CDR3 is TGTGCCAGCATCTCCGTGCAGAGGAGCGGCTACACCTTC. This gives the protein CASISVQRSGYTF.

The J gene is TRBJ1-1, the V gene TRBV19, with 10 nucleotides matching TRBD1. V lost 2 bases and J lost 4; bases outside the gene matches: 4. Germline CDR1 LNHDA, CDR2 SQIVND (reference sequence). This CDR3 comprises 15 residues. As DNA, the CDR3 is TGTGCCAGTAGTATAAGGGGACAGGGGAGCACTGAAGCTTTCTTT. This translates into CASSIRGQGSTEAFF.

The chain has TRBV2 and TRBJ2-5; no firm D call. The V gene lost 0 bases and the J gene lost 2 bases, with 13 bases spanning the gap. The CDR3 runs 16 residues. In germline, CDR1 is SNHLY, CDR2 FYNNEI. The CDR3 spells CASSEALLTNQETQYF. As DNA, the CDR3 is TGTGCCAGCAGTGAAGCGCTTTTGACAAATCAAGAGACCCAGTACTTC.